This is a list of T cell receptor beta chains from one sample in a study of identical twins. One entry per CDR3 protein, called by TCRdb with MiXCR from the 5' RACE reads. The sample lists about 390,000 distinct CDR3 sequences, approximately 10% occurring once. Sequencing was carried out using naive T cells sorted from blood. All receptors derive from a woman aged 45-59 years in good health. Both conserved end residues are part of each CDR3. The order of the fields is V gene, D gene, J gene, clone size, CDR3 DNA, CDR3 protein. The D gene is left open where the match is weak. Clone size appears in some rows only: once, few, many, or a class for an expanded clone.

TRBV12-3/TRBV12-4	NA	TRBJ2-3	NA	TGTGCCAGCACTCTCGAGACAGGCAGCACAGATACGCAGTATTTT	CASTLETGSTDTQYF
TRBV29-1	NA	TRBJ2-3	NA	TGCAGCGTTGAAAAGACAGATACGCAGTATTTT	CSVEKTDTQYF
TRBV24-1	TRBD2	TRBJ2-5	few	TGTGCCACCAGTGATTTGCCACCTGGACTAGCGGGAGTGGGGACCCAGTACTTC	CATSDLPPGLAGVGTQYF
TRBV15	NA	TRBJ1-3	NA	TGTGCCACCAGCAGAGAGGGGCAGGGAAACACCATATATTTT	CATSREGQGNTIYF
TRBV7-9	TRBD2	TRBJ2-6	few	TGTGCCAGCAGCTTCCCCCGGGGGGCTGGGGCCAACGTCCTGACTTTC	CASSFPRGAGANVLTF
TRBV5-1	TRBD2	TRBJ2-5	few	TGCGCCAGCAGCTTGGCGACTAGCGGGAGAGGCCAAGAGACCCAGTACTTC	CASSLATSGRGQETQYF
TRBV3-1	NA	TRBJ2-4	NA	TGTGCCAGCAGCCAAGTTGCCGAGTCAACCGGGTTAGACATTCAGTACTTC	CASSQVAESTGLDIQYF
TRBV11-3	NA	TRBJ2-3	NA	TGTGCCAGCAGCAGATCCTGGGACTCTAGCACAGATACGCAGTATTTT	CASSRSWDSSTDTQYF
TRBV4-1	NA	TRBJ2-1	many	TGCGCCAGCAGCCAGCGACTAGTATCCTCCTACAATGAGCAGTTCTTC	CASSQRLVSSYNEQFF
TRBV12-5	TRBD2	TRBJ2-7	many	TGTGCTAGTGGTCTAGGGAGCGGGAGCTCCTACGAGCAGTACTTC	CASGLGSGSSYEQYF
TRBV19	NA	TRBJ1-2	few	TGTGCCACCTCACAAGGGACCTATGGCTACACCTTC	CATSQGTYGYTF
TRBV12-3/TRBV12-4	NA	TRBJ2-3	NA	TGTGCCAGCAGCTTGCCCCGGGAGCCAACCACAGATACGCAGTATTTT	CASSLPREPTTDTQYF
TRBV5-1	TRBD2	TRBJ2-5	few	TGCGCCAGCAGCCAGGCCGGACTAGCGAGTGAGACCCAGTACTTC	CASSQAGLASETQYF
TRBV5-5	TRBD1	TRBJ1-3	few	TGTGCCAGCAGCTTGAGGGGACAGGCAGGAAACACCATATATTTT	CASSLRGQAGNTIYF
TRBV4-1	TRBD1	TRBJ1-1	NA	TGCGCCAGCAGCCCTCACAGGGGGCGCGGAGACACTGAAGCTTTCTTT	CASSPHRGRGDTEAFF
TRBV5-6	TRBD2	TRBJ2-3	once	TGTGCCAGCAGTCACGGACTAGCGGGGTTCACAGATACGCAGTATTTT	CASSHGLAGFTDTQYF
TRBV12-3/TRBV12-4	NA	TRBJ1-6	few	TGTGCCAGCAGGCCCGGGTCCCTCTATAATTCACCCCTCCACTTT	CASRPGSLYNSPLHF
TRBV18	NA	TRBJ2-2	NA	TGTGCCAGCTCAGCGCGGACGAACACCGGGGAGCTGTTTTTT	CASSARTNTGELFF
TRBV29-1	TRBD1	TRBJ1-1	many	TGCAGCGTCAGACAAGTCCCTTTCCCGGGACAGACATTTGAACGGAGTGAAGCTTTCTTT	CSVRQVPFPGQTFERSEAFF
TRBV27	TRBD2	TRBJ2-5	few	TGTGCCAGCAGTCCCCACGGGACTACGATAAAGACCCAGTACTTC	CASSPHGTTIKTQYF
TRBV6-5	NA	TRBJ2-7	few	TGTGCCAGCAGTTACTTCCAGGGGGGCTACGAGCAGTACTTC	CASSYFQGGYEQYF
TRBV13	NA	TRBJ2-1	NA	TGTGCCAGCCGACTGGGCGGAAGCTCCTACAATGAGCAGTTCTTC	CASRLGGSSYNEQFF
TRBV12-3/TRBV12-4	NA	TRBJ2-1	many	TGTGCCAGCAGCCCACCCTTGGGCTTCGATGAGCAGTTCTTC	CASSPPLGFDEQFF
TRBV5-6	TRBD2	TRBJ2-7	many	TGTGCCAGCAGCGAGCGGGACGGAATCTACGAGCAGTACTTC	CASSERDGIYEQYF
TRBV5-5	TRBD2	TRBJ2-3	few	TGTGCCAGCAGAAATAGCGGGAGTACAGATACGCAGTATTTT	CASRNSGSTDTQYF
TRBV5-1	TRBD2	TRBJ2-7	many	TGCGCCAGCAGCTTCGGGGGGAGGCTCGAGCAGTACTTC	CASSFGGRLEQYF
TRBV12-3/TRBV12-4	TRBD1	TRBJ1-1	NA	TGTGCCAGCAGGCTCCCAGGGGGGATGAACACTGAAGCTTTCTTT	CASRLPGGMNTEAFF
TRBV18	TRBD1	TRBJ1-1	NA	TGTGCCAGCCAAGGACAGGGGATAATGGACACTGAAGCTTTCTTT	CASQGQGIMDTEAFF
TRBV20-1	TRBD2	TRBJ2-1	NA	TGCAGTGCTTCAGTTAGCGGGATAGACAATGAGCAGTTCTTC	CSASVSGIDNEQFF
TRBV3-1	TRBD1	TRBJ2-7	few	TGTGCCAGCAGCTCCCGGACAGGGATCTCCTACGAGCAGTACTTC	CASSSRTGISYEQYF
TRBV13	NA	TRBJ2-2	NA	TGTGCCAGCAGCACCGAGGACGGATCCGGGGAGCTGTTTTTT	CASSTEDGSGELFF
TRBV11-2	TRBD1	TRBJ1-2	few	TGTGCCAGCAGCCCGGACAGGGTGGGAAATGGCTACACCTTC	CASSPDRVGNGYTF
TRBV5-6	TRBD1	TRBJ1-2	NA	TGTGCCAGCAGCTTAAGGGGGCGAGATGGCTACACCTTC	CASSLRGRDGYTF
TRBV12-3/TRBV12-4	TRBD1	TRBJ1-1	few	TGTGCCAGCTCCGGACAGGGGTTAGACGCTTTCTTT	CASSGQGLDAFF
TRBV18	NA	TRBJ1-1	NA	TGTGCCAGCTCGGAGGGTTTTGAAGCTTTCTTT	CASSEGFEAFF
TRBV12-3/TRBV12-4	TRBD1	TRBJ2-1	few	TGTGCCAGCAGTCGGACAGGGATTCCGATCAATGAGCAGTTCTTC	CASSRTGIPINEQFF
TRBV3-1	NA	TRBJ2-1	many	TGTGCCAGCAGCCACGAGCCTAGGGATCCTGGCGATGAGCAGTTCTTC	CASSHEPRDPGDEQFF
TRBV5-6	NA	TRBJ2-7	many	TGTGCCAGCAGCGCGGAATACGAGCAGTACTTC	CASSAEYEQYF
TRBV11-2	NA	TRBJ2-5	few	TGTGCCAGCAGCTCCGGGGGTCGTGAAGAGACCCAGTACTTC	CASSSGGREETQYF
TRBV21-1	NA	TRBJ2-1	few	TGTGCCAGCAGCATCCGACGGGACCAAAACAATGAGCAGTTCTTC	CASSIRRDQNNEQFF
TRBV24-1	NA	TRBJ2-1	many	TGTGCCACCAGTGAGGCGCTAGAGGGGCCTGAGCAGTTCTTC	CATSEALEGPEQFF
TRBV24-1	TRBD1	TRBJ2-2	many	TGTGCCACCAGTGATCGGGACAGGGTCACCGGGGAGCTGTTTTTT	CATSDRDRVTGELFF
TRBV12-3/TRBV12-4	TRBD2	TRBJ2-1	few	TGTGCCAGCAGTCTACGACTAGCCGGATATGACAATGAGCAGTTCTTC	CASSLRLAGYDNEQFF
TRBV6-5	TRBD2	TRBJ2-1	NA	TGTGCCAGCAGTCCCGGGACTAGCGGGAGAGGGGTAGGGGCTTATAATGAGCAGTTCTTC	CASSPGTSGRGVGAYNEQFF
TRBV12-3/TRBV12-4	TRBD2	TRBJ2-2	NA	TGTGCCAGCAGTTTAGCCGGGAGGAACGGGGAGCTGTTTTTT	CASSLAGRNGELFF
TRBV3-1	TRBD1	TRBJ2-1	few	TGTGCCAGCAGCCCCGTAGAGAGGGACAGGAAATTCTTC	CASSPVERDRKFF
TRBV7-9	NA	TRBJ2-3	few	TGTGCCAGCAGCCCAAGACAACCCCGCACAGATACGCAGTATTTT	CASSPRQPRTDTQYF
TRBV25-1	NA	TRBJ2-1	NA	TGTGCCAGCAGGTCGGCCGGGACTGATGCCTACAATGAGCAGTTCTTC	CASRSAGTDAYNEQFF
TRBV3-1	NA	TRBJ2-2	few	TGTGCCAGCAGCCCCTTAGCGGACACCGGGGAGCTGTTTTTT	CASSPLADTGELFF
TRBV28	NA	TRBJ2-5	NA	TGTGCCAGCAGGCCGACAGGCAGGTACCAAGAGACCCAGTACTTC	CASRPTGRYQETQYF
TRBV7-6	TRBD1	TRBJ1-2	many	TGTGCCAGCAGCCCCTCTCGACCGGGACAGGAAAATTTTTGGGGCTACACCTTC	CASSPSRPGQENFWGYTF
TRBV2	TRBD1	TRBJ2-5	few	TGTGCCAGCCAGGACAGGCCCTCCCCCCTAGAGACCCAGTACTTC	CASQDRPSPLETQYF
TRBV29-1	NA	TRBJ2-2	many	TGCAGCGTCCGGGTCCGCTCGGACACCGGGGAGCTGTTTTTT	CSVRVRSDTGELFF
TRBV20-1	NA	TRBJ2-4	NA	TGCAGTGCTAGAGATCCCTGGGCCGTGGCCAAAAACATTCAGTACTTC	CSARDPWAVAKNIQYF
TRBV27	NA	TRBJ1-2	few	TGTGCCAGCAGAAGACTGAGGGACATTGGCTACACCTTC	CASRRLRDIGYTF
TRBV20-1	NA	TRBJ2-7	few	TGCAGTGCTAGAGTCTATCGGGGAGGCAGCTACGAGCAGTACTTC	CSARVYRGGSYEQYF
TRBV6-6	NA	TRBJ2-2	NA	TGTGCCAGCAGCCAGTACACCGGGGAGCTGTTTTTT	CASSQYTGELFF
TRBV4-1	TRBD2	TRBJ2-2	few	TGCGCCAGCAGCCAAGAGGTCCCCCTACGTCTAGCGGGAGGGGGGTACACCGGGGAGCTGTTTTTT	CASSQEVPLRLAGGGYTGELFF
TRBV12-3/TRBV12-4	NA	TRBJ2-5	NA	TGTGCCAGCAGATCATCCGGACAGTCAGAGACCCAGTACTTC	CASRSSGQSETQYF
TRBV7-9	NA	TRBJ2-1	many	TGTGCCAGCAGAAGGGGGGGGGACAATGAGCAGTTCTTC	CASRRGGDNEQFF